This T cell receptor beta chain was sequenced in a study of shared clonotypes between healthy human individuals (dated by TCRdb to between 2020 and 2021). The study in broad terms: The cohort comprised a couple of women and a few men aged 18 to 49 years. To estimate repertoire size and how much clonotypes are shared between individuals, the study performed deep sequencing of blood TCR repertoires from a handful of healthy adults. To increase sequencing depth and limit assay-specific biases, different laboratories used diverse techniques to prepare libraries and sequence TCR repertoires. For each donor, three plates each were used for CD4 naive and CD4 memory, two plates were used for CD8 naive, and one plate was used for CD8 memory. Leukapheresis yielded between about 0.85 and 10 billion PBMCs per donor. Broad study findings and their caveats: Sampling was limited to blood, and TCR repertoires in tissue likely differ from TCR repertoires in blood. Higher generation probabilities were observed for clonotypes shared by all four sorted-subset donors than for non-shared clonotypes. Pairwise subsampling indicated that sequencing depth was expected to affect the degree of clonotype sharing among donors. Across four donors, 4.5% to 6.5% of naive CD4, roughly 3.5% of naive CD8, around 2.1% of memory CD4, and approximately 0.4% of memory CD8 clonotypes were shared. Naive subsets generally had larger estimated clonotype richness than memory subsets did. Incomplete sequencing was indicated by rarefaction of sorted-subset datasets, despite the large sequencing depth. Because the study included a small number of donors, the genetic and exposure-history diversity represented was limited.

CD8 naive samples were obtained by positive selection for CCR7 among CD45RO-negative cells, yielding a CD45RA+CCR7+ population from which TemRA cells were excluded. Healthy HIV-negative adults with no recently reported acute infections or vaccinations were included as donors. Every donor was a Caucasian adult residing in Nashville, Tennessee, USA. Blood was obtained by leukapheresis, after which PBMCs were separated by Ficoll-Histopaque density gradient centrifugation and cryopreserved in liquid nitrogen vapor phase. Analytical flow cytometry was used to check the purity and quantity of each magnetically sorted T cell population. Each sorted fraction had its genomic DNA isolated and then quantified by UV absorbance on a Nanodrop 2000c. To note about this clone: The clone's antigen remains unknown. There are no base qualities to consult, and no much larger clone falls within one base.

Using the deep immunoSEQ assay, multiplex PCR amplified TCR CDR3 regions from genomic DNA. For each cell subset, the extracted genomic DNA was distributed evenly across all wells of several immunoSEQ 96-well plates, and each plate served as one replicate. For sorted subsets, each replicate PCR was loaded with roughly 190 ng genomic DNA, equivalent to 25,000 to 35,000 T cell genomes. The purified libraries were quantified using a Qubit 3.0 fluorometer, sized with a Bioanalyzer 2100, and then quantified again using the KAPA Library Quantification kit. Every immunoSEQ 96-well plate was sequenced on a separate single-read 150-cycle Illumina NextSeq 550 flow cell. Under the source paper's analysis protocol: Because only junctional sequences without quality scores were contained in the immunoSEQ output, filtering matching that applied to full-length reads could not be performed. To assign V/J genes and CDR3, sequences were annotated against IMGT germline references using PyIR, a Python wrapper for IgBLAST v1.9. Reads were filtered out if the reads had weak V/J assignments (E-value above 1e-6), no CDR3, stop codons, out-of-frame junctions, or ambiguous translated residues. V3J clonotypes were defined as sequences sharing the same inferred V gene, J gene, and CDR3 amino acid sequence. The percentage overlap between two repertoires was calculated by dividing the number of shared unique clonotypes by the size of the smaller repertoire. Repertoire richness was assessed with RTK rarefaction, the Chao1 estimator, and Recon v2.1 estimates of unobserved clonotypes. For all TCRbeta clonotypes obtained by the gDNA method from a few donors, generation probabilities were computed with OLGA. Entries here come from immuneACCESS through TCRdb and include only in-frame sequences with V and J called. Some clones fail to appear in such tables; in the studies checked, an unresolved V gene covers under half of the shortfall, and the cause of the remainder is unknown. The DNA was the basis for D and trimming; V, J and clone size are from that table. Here the sample has over 2 million clones; approximately 95% occur a single time. 1.1% of the sample goes to the ten largest clones.

Material for sequencing was naive CD8+ T cells sorted from blood. The sample's cell subset or site label, in plain terms: CD45RA+CCR7+. The receptor's source is a man between 18 and 35 years old in good health.

The DNA reads as follows: TGTGCCAGCAGTCCTTCTACAAACATGAACACTGAAGCTTTCTTT. Translated, this is CASSPSTNMNTEAFF. The V and J genes are TRBV27 and TRBJ1-1; confidence is insufficient to name the D gene. The trim is 5 bases for V and 0 bases for J, with a gap of 13 bases between the germline ends. CDR1 and CDR2 were assigned from the germline V gene (reference sequence) as MNHEY and SMNVEV. Including the terminal cysteine and phenylalanine, the CDR3 comprises 15 residues. The sequence is cut down to CDR3 DNA, 45 bases in frame from base 1.